This TCR beta chain was recovered during a study of blood T cell repertoires in COVID-19. For the study at large: Some COVID-19 samples were acute and others convalescent; all came from the United States, Italy and Spain.

This CDR3 has 13 residues. Trimming removed 5 bases from V and 4 bases from J; junction bases left unmatched: 3. Germline CDR1 and CDR2: LNHDA and SQIVND (reference sequence). Only in-frame clones appear in the TCRdb table, and some are missing; sequencing was by immunoSEQ multiplex PCR. Altogether around 300,000 clones are present, around 89% being singletons, with the ten largest covering roughly 4%. The genes are TRBV19 and TRBJ1-2, with 8 bases identical to TRBD1. This receptor was identified in a woman in her fifties or sixties with active or convalescent COVID-19. Sequencing used peripheral blood. The CDR3 DNA reads TGTGCCAGTAGTGGACAGGGAGTCTATGGCTACACCTTC. This translates into CASSGQGVYGYTF.